Listed here are 13 T cell receptor beta chains from one sample, sequenced in a study of T cell repertoires in cytomegalovirus infection. TCRdb re-called the reads through MiXCR, storing one row per CDR3 protein. This sample carries 570,000 or so distinct CDR3 sequences, about 40% of them seen once, and the ten largest clones take about half. The antigens these receptors bind are not known. The sequences come from cultured PBMCs, collected from culture after CMV antigen stimulation. Source of these receptors: a human donor in good health (CMV status not recorded). Some clones in this sample may be carry-over from other donors' samples.

The sample holds a few counts of this clonotype. Here the CDR3 DNA reads TGCAGCGTGATTGGGTTTATGGGACAGGGGTACAATGAGCAGTTCTTC. Translated, it gives CSVIGFMGQGYNEQFF. The J gene is TRBJ2-1, the V gene TRBV29-1; 10 bases agree with TRBD1. With 6 bases clipped from V and 4 bases from J, the junction kept 12 bases outside the gene matches. From germline, CDR1 is SQVTM and CDR2 ANQGSEA. The CDR3 runs to 16 residues.

This clonotype came up a few times. The chain joins TRBV12-3 or TRBV12-4 to TRBJ2-7; 7 nucleotides line up with TRBD2. Trimming cost V 3 bases and J 0 bases; bases outside gene matches: 8. The CDR3 consists of 16 residues. The CDR3 loop reads CASSFFTTSPSYEQYF. The CDR3, as DNA: TGTGCCAGCAGTTTCTTCACGACTAGCCCCTCCTACGAGCAGTACTTC.

The sample holds a few counts of this clonotype. The junction does not match germline at one end; this may be a read error. The chain couples TRBV7-9 to TRBJ2-1, with D possibly being TRBD1 or TRBD2 (6 bases each). The CDR3 totals 13 residues. Germline V gives CDR1 SEHNR, CDR2 FQNEAQ (reference sequence). The CDR3 sequence is CASSLVGGEPHLF. Here the CDR3 DNA reads TGTGCCAGCAGCTTAGTGGGGGGCGAGCCTCACCTCTTC.

V is TRBV12-3 or TRBV12-4 and J is TRBJ1-1; D is undetermined. The CDR3 is 17 amino acids. Trimming left V 5 bases short and J 5 bases short, with 24 bases between. Here the CDR3 DNA reads TGTGCCAGCAGTCCCGTACCGTGGCGGCCCGGACGGACTGAAGCTTTCTTT. Amino acid sequence: CASSPVPWRPGRTEAFF.

This chain connects TRBV11-2 to TRBJ2-7; unclear D gene. Germline V gene data show CDR1 as SGHAT and CDR2 as FQNNGV. This CDR3 is 13 amino acids long. Trimming cost V 5 bases and J 2 bases, with 10 bases left between them. The CDR3 sequence is CASSQLRAYEQYF. In nucleotides, the CDR3 is TGTGCCAGCAGCCAGCTTCGGGCCTACGAGCAGTACTTC.

This clonotype was recorded a few times. The rearrangement uses TRBV7-6 and TRBJ2-1, with TRBD2 matching 8 bases. V gave up 0 bases and J gave up 5 bases; unmatched junction bases: 6. Germline CDR1 and CDR2: SGHVS and FNYEAQ. The CDR3 has 16 amino acids. The CDR3 DNA reads TGTGCCAGCAGCTTAGCGGGTGATAGCGGGGACAATGAGCAGTTCTTC. Translating it yields CASSLAGDSGDNEQFF.

V usage is TRBV28 and J usage is TRBJ1-1; D unresolved. V shed 3 bases and J shed 1 base, with 9 bases lying between them. The CDR3 spans 14 residues. Germline assignment: CDR1 MDHEN and CDR2 SYDVKM. CDR3 amino acids: CASSFPLGNTEAFF. DNA of the CDR3: TGTGCCAGCAGTTTTCCCCTGGGGAACACTGAAGCTTTCTTT.

This chain links TRBV20-1 with TRBJ2-7, with 9 bases fitting TRBD1. Germline CDR1 reads DFQATT; CDR2 reads SNEGSKA (reference sequence). Trimming at V came to 6 bases and at J to 4 bases, leaving 16 bases not matched to a gene. There are 16 residues in the CDR3. CDR3 bases: TGCAGTGCCACGCCGGCTACAGGGGGCTACCCTTACGAGCAGTACTTC. This gives the protein CSATPATGGYPYEQYF.

The table lists this clonotype with a few counts. The V gene is TRBV6-1, the J gene TRBJ2-7, with D maybe TRBD1 (6 bases). Germline loops: CDR1 MNHNS, CDR2 SASEGT. The ends were cut back, 6 bases at V and 7 bases at J, with 19 bases in the middle. The CDR3 length is 14 residues. The CDR3 reads CASSHPGVGTEQYF. CDR3 coding DNA: TGTGCCAGCAGCCACCCAGGGGTAGGTACGGAGCAGTACTTC.

The chain couples TRBV10-3 to TRBJ1-3; possible D gene TRBD1, 5 bases. The CDR3 extends over 19 amino acids. The V gene's germline CDR1 is ENHRY and CDR2 SYGVKD. The ends were cut back, 2 bases at V and 0 bases at J, with 20 bases in the middle. The CDR3 is CAISERDVRTKDSGNTIYF. CDR3 nucleotides: TGTGCCATCAGTGAGCGGGACGTTCGGACGAAAGACTCTGGAAACACCATATATTTT.

The chain couples TRBV20-1 to TRBJ2-7, with TRBD2 matching 11 bases. The length of the CDR3 is 14 residues. The V and J ends lost 6 bases and 1 base, in that order; junction bases with no gene match: 5. Germline loops: CDR1 DFQATT, CDR2 SNEGSKA (reference sequence). The CDR3 reads CSASGLAVSYEQYF. The CDR3, as DNA: TGCAGTGCCTCGGGACTAGCGGTTTCCTACGAGCAGTACTTC.

The rearrangement uses TRBV7-8 and TRBJ2-3; 8 nucleotides match TRBD2. Trimming at V came to 5 bases and at J to 5 bases, leaving 9 bases not matched to a gene. Germline values: CDR1 SGHVS, CDR2 FQNEAQ. The CDR3 is 15 amino acids. The CDR3 spells CASSHTSGSVDTQYF. CDR3 nucleotides: TGTGCCAGCAGCCATACGAGCGGGAGTGTAGATACGCAGTATTTT.

This CDR3 reads CASSQPHPGVAGGRTYNEQFF. In DNA form, the CDR3 reads TGCGCCAGCAGCCAACCTCACCCCGGGGTAGCGGGAGGGCGCACCTACAATGAGCAGTTCTTC. The rearrangement uses TRBV4-1 and TRBJ2-1; 11 nucleotides match TRBD2. CDR3 length: 21 residues. The J segment lost 2 bases and the V segment lost 2 bases, leaving 17 bases of the junction unmatched. The V gene's germline CDR1 is MGHRA and CDR2 YSYEKL.